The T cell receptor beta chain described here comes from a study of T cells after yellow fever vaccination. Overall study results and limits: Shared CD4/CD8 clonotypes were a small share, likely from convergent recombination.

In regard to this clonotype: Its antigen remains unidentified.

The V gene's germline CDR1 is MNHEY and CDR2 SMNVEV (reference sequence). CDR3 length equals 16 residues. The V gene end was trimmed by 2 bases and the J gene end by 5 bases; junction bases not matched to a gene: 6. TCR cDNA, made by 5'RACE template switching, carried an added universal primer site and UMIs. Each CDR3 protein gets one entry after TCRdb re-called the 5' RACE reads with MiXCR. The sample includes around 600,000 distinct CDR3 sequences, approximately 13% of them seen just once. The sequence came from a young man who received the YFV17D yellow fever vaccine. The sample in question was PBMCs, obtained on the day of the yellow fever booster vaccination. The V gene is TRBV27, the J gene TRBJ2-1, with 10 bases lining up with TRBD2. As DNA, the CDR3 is TGTGCCAGCAGTTTACAACTAGCGGGAAGTAACAATGAGCAGTTCTTC. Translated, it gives CASSLQLAGSNNEQFF.